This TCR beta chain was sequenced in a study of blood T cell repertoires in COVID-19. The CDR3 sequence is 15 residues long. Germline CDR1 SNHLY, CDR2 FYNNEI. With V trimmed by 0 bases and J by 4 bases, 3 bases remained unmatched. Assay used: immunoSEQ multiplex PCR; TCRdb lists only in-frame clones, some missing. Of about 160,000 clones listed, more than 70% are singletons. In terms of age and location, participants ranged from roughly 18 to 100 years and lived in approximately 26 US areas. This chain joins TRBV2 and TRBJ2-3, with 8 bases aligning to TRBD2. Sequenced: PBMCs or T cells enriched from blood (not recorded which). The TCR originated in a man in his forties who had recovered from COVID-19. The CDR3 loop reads CASSEARGGPDTQYF. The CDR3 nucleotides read TGTGCCAGCAGTGAAGCCCGCGGGGGGCCAGATACGCAGTATTTT.